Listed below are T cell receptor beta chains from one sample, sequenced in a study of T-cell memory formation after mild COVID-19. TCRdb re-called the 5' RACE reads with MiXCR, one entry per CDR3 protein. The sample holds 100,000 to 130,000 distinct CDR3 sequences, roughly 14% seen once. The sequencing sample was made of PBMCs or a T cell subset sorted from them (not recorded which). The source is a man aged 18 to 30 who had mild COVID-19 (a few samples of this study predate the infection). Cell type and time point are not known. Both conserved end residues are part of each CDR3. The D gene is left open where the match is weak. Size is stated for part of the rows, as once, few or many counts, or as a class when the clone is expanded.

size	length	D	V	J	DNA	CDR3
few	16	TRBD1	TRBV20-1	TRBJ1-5	TGCAGTGCTAGAGCTCGAGACAGGGGCGGTTATCAGCCCCAGCATTTT	CSARARDRGGYQPQHF
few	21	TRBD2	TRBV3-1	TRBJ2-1	TGTGCCAGCAGCCAAGAAGGTCCAAGACATCGTTCGATAGCGGGGTACAATGAGCAGTTCTTC	CASSQEGPRHRSIAGYNEQFF
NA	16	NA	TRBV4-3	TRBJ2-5	TGCGCCAGCAGCCAAGAGACTGGAACGATGCAAGAGACCCAGTACTTC	CASSQETGTMQETQYF
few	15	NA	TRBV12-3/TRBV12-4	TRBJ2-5	TGTGCCAGCAGTCGCCCGGGCAGGTTCGGAGAGACCCAGTACTTC	CASSRPGRFGETQYF
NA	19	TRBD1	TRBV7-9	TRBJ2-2	TGTGCCAGCAGCTCAAAATCCGGGACAGTGCTCCCGAACACCGGGGAGCTGTTTTTT	CASSSKSGTVLPNTGELFF
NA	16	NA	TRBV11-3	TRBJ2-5	TGTGCCAGCAGCAGAGACCATGACGGCCTCGGGGAGACCCAGTACTTC	CASSRDHDGLGETQYF
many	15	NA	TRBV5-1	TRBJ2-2	TGCGCCAGCAGCTTGGGACAGTTTAACACCGGGGAGCTGTTTTTT	CASSLGQFNTGELFF
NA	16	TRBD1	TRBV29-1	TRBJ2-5	TGCAGCGCCACCCACCGGGACAGGGAGCTCCCCGAGACCCAGTACTTC	CSATHRDRELPETQYF
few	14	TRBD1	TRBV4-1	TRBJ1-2	TGCGCCAGCAGCCCGGGACAGGGAACCTATGGCTACACCTTC	CASSPGQGTYGYTF
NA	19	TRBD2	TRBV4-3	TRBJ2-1	TGCGCCAGCAGCCCCCGCGACCCAAGCGGGGGGGCCCTAAGGAATGAGCAGTTCTTC	CASSPRDPSGGALRNEQFF
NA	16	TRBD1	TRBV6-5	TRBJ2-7	TGTGCCAGCAGTAAATCCGGGACAGGGGGAGGGTACGAGCAGTACTTC	CASSKSGTGGGYEQYF
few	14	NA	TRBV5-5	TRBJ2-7	TGTGCCAGCAGCCCAGGGGGACTGTCCTACGAGCAGTACTTC	CASSPGGLSYEQYF
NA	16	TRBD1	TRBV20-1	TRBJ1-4	TGCAGTGCTAGACCCCCCGGAACAGGGGGATATGAAAAACTGTTTTTT	CSARPPGTGGYEKLFF
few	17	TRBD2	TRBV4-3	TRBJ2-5	TGCGCCAGCAGCCCCCACCTATTACTAGCGGGGGAAGAGACCCAGTACTTC	CASSPHLLLAGEETQYF
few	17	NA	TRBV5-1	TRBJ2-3	TGCGCCAGCAGCTCGGACCCCGGGTGGGGCCGCGGAGATACGCAGTATTTT	CASSSDPGWGRGDTQYF
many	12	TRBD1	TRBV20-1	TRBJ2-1	TGCAGTACCGGACAGGGGAGGAATGAGCAGTTCTTC	CSTGQGRNEQFF
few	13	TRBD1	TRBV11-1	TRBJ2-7	TGTGCCAGCAGCACCGGGACAGGGAACGAGCAGTACTTC	CASSTGTGNEQYF
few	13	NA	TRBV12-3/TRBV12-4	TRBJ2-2	TGTGCCAGCTCCAGGGTAGGCACCGGGGAGCTGTTTTTT	CASSRVGTGELFF
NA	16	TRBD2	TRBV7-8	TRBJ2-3	TGTGCCAGTGTAGGGACTAGCGGGAGATACACAGATACGCAGTATTTT	CASVGTSGRYTDTQYF
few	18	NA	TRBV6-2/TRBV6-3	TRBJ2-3	TGTGCCAGCAGTCAATCCTACGAGGGGACCTCTAGCACAGATACGCAGTATTTT	CASSQSYEGTSSTDTQYF
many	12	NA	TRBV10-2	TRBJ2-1	TGCGCCAGCGGTTGGGGCCCGGGAGAGCAGTTCTTC	CASGWGPGEQFF
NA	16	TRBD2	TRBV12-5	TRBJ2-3	TGTGCTAGTGGTTTGACCCAGACTAGCATAGCAGATACGCAGTATTTT	CASGLTQTSIADTQYF
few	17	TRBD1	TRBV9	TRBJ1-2	TGTGCCAGCAGCGTAGCCGCGACAGGGGGGCCTAACTATGGCTACACCTTC	CASSVAATGGPNYGYTF
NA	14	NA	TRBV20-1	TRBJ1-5	TGCAGTGCGACCACCCGACAGAGCAATCAGCCCCAGCATTTT	CSATTRQSNQPQHF
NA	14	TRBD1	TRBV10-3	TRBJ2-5	TGTGCCATCAGTGAGAACAGGGGTGAGGAGACCCAGTACTTC	CAISENRGEETQYF
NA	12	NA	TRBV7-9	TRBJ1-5	TGTGCCAGCAGCGCTGGCTATCAGCCCCAGCATTTT	CASSAGYQPQHF
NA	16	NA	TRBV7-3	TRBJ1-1	TGTGCCAGCAGCTTATCTCCGGGAGAGATGAACACTGAAGCTTTCTTT	CASSLSPGEMNTEAFF
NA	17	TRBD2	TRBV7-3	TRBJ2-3	TGTGCCAGCAGCTTAAGAGCGCAAGCGGGGGGGACAGATACGCAGTATTTT	CASSLRAQAGGTDTQYF
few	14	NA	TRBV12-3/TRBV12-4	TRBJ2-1	TGTGCCAGCAGTTGTTACGATGCGTCGGATGAGCAGTTCTTC	CASSCYDASDEQFF
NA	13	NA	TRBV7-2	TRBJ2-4	TGTGCCAGCAGCTTCAAGGGCCTAGACATTCAGTACTTC	CASSFKGLDIQYF
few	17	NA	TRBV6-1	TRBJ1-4	TGTGCCAGCAGGGGGGCCAAGTTGGCAGCAGACTCTGAAAAACTGTTTTTT	CASRGAKLAADSEKLFF
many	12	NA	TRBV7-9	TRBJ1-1	TGTGCCAGCAGTCCCCCCGGCACTGAAGCTTTCTTT	CASSPPGTEAFF
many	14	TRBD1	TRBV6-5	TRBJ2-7	TGTGCCAGCGCTCCGGGACAGGGAGGCTACGAGCAGTACTTC	CASAPGQGGYEQYF
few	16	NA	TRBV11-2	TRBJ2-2	TGTGCCAGCAGCCTCGGACCGGGGGTACACACCGGGGAGCTGTTTTTT	CASSLGPGVHTGELFF
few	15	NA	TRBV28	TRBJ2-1	TGTGCCAGCAGTCTACTTCCGACAGCCTACAATGAGCAGTTCTTC	CASSLLPTAYNEQFF
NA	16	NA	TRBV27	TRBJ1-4	TGTGCCAGCAGTTTATCGATTGCGGGGGCTAATGAAAAACTGTTTTTT	CASSLSIAGANEKLFF
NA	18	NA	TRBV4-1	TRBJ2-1	TGCGCCAGCACCCTAGGGATGGGGGGGCGAATGGAGTACAATGAGCAGTTCTTC	CASTLGMGGRMEYNEQFF
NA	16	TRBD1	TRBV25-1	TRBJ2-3	TGTGCCAGCAGTGAATGGCGGCAGGGGGCTGTAGATACGCAGTATTTT	CASSEWRQGAVDTQYF
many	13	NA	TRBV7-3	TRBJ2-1	TGTGCCAGCAGCTTGGGGTCCTACAATGAGCAGTTCTTC	CASSLGSYNEQFF
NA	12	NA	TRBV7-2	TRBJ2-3	TGTGCCAGCGGGGATCCACGGGATACGCAGTATTTT	CASGDPRDTQYF
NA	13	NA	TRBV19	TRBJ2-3	TGTGCCAGTAGTATGGTCCCCACAGATACGCAGTATTTT	CASSMVPTDTQYF
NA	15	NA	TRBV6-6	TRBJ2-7	TGTGCCAGCAGTTACTCCGTACCGAGCTCCTACGAGCAGTACTTC	CASSYSVPSSYEQYF
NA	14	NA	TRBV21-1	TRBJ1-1	TGTGCCAGCAGCAAGACAGTAGAGATCACTGAAGCTTTCTTT	CASSKTVEITEAFF
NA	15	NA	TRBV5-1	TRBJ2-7	TGCGCCAGCAGTCCTTCGGGGGCTTCTGCCTACGAGCAGTACTTC	CASSPSGASAYEQYF
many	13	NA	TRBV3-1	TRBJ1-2	TGTGCCAGCAGCCGGATTACGATGGAAGGCTACACCTTC	CASSRITMEGYTF
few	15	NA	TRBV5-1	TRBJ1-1	TGCGCCAGCAGCTTGGTCAGCCGGGGGGACACTGAAGCTTTCTTT	CASSLVSRGDTEAFF
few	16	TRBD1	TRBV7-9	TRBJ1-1	TGTGCCAGCAGCTCGCATCGGACAGGGGGGGTCACTGAAGCTTTCTTT	CASSSHRTGGVTEAFF